A single sample gave rise to the 8 T cell receptor beta chains below, sequenced in a study of blood T cells in healthy people across ages. PCR was performed a second time for roughly 7 to 11 cycles using a sample-barcoded 5' primer and a J-beta primer mix. In TCRdb, the 5' RACE reads were re-called with MiXCR into one record per CDR3 protein. The sample consists of 1.4 million to 1.5 million distinct CDR3 sequences, about 40% of them appearing once. The sample consisted of blood. The source of these receptors is a young woman in good health.

This clonotype occurred a few times. The V call is TRBV5-1, the J call TRBJ1-2; D unclear. The V end was cut by 3 bases, the J end by 4 bases, with 16 bases between. The CDR3 is 15 amino acids. Germline lookup yields CDR1 SGHRS and CDR2 YFSETQ. As DNA, the CDR3 is TGCGCCAGCAGCTCGACGGACCCCCGAGCCTATGGCTACACCTTC. Translation gives CASSSTDPRAYGYTF.

This clonotype was recorded many times. A read error may produce the germline difference seen at one junction end. The chain links TRBV4-1 to TRBJ2-7; D is unclear. Germline CDR1 reads MGHRA; CDR2 reads YSYEKL. This CDR3 is built from 14 residues. The CDR3 here is CASSQDLSSYEQYF. In nucleotides, the CDR3 is TGTGCCAGCAGCCAAGATCTGAGCTCCTACGAGCAGTACTTC.

This clonotype was picked up a small number of times. The gene calls are TRBV7-3 and TRBJ2-3; TRBD2 might be the D (6 bases). Germline CDR1 is SGHTA and CDR2 is FQGTGA. The CDR3 sequence is 15 residues long. Trimming took off 7 bases at V and 0 bases at J, with 14 bases between the two ends. CDR3 protein: CASTVGGTSTDTQYF. Written as DNA, the CDR3 is TGTGCCAGCACGGTGGGAGGTACTAGCACAGATACGCAGTATTTT.

J is TRBJ2-7 and V is TRBV4-1; 12 positions match TRBD2. Per germline, CDR1 MGHRA and CDR2 YSYEKL. CDR3 size: 16 residues. Trimming removed 1 base from V and 2 bases from J; junction bases left unmatched: 3. As DNA, the CDR3 is TGCGCCAGCAGCCAAGGACTAGCGGGGGAAGCCTACGAGCAGTACTTC. Its protein product is CASSQGLAGEAYEQYF.

In its sample, this clonotype was seen once. The rearrangement joins TRBV2 to TRBJ2-7; TRBD2 might be the D (6 bases). The CDR3 length is 13 residues. CDR1 and CDR2 from the germline V gene are SNHLY and FYNNEI. V was shortened by 8 bases and J by 3 bases, with 14 bases between the two germline ends. This CDR3 is CASPTVGGYEQYF. The CDR3 DNA reads as TGTGCCAGCCCCACAGTGGGGGGCTACGAGCAGTACTTC.

This chain joins TRBV9 and TRBJ1-6; D possibly corresponds to TRBD1 (6 bases). V was clipped by 4 bases and J by 0 bases, with 20 bases between them. CDR3 size: 19 residues. Germline V CDR1 and CDR2: SGDLS, YYNGEE. In DNA form, the CDR3 reads TGTGCCAGCAGCTCTCCAGGGGATCGGGGAGGCTCCTATAATTCACCCCTCCACTTT. This encodes CASSSPGDRGGSYNSPLHF.

The V and J genes are TRBV20-1 and TRBJ1-5, with unresolved D. The V gene lost 2 bases and the J gene lost 5 bases, with 7 bases spanning the gap. Germline lookup yields CDR1 DFQATT and CDR2 SNEGSKA (reference sequence). The CDR3 sequence is 12 residues long. CDR3 protein: CSARPSDQPQHF. Here the CDR3 DNA reads TGCAGTGCTAGACCCAGTGATCAGCCCCAGCATTTT.

The J gene is TRBJ1-2, the V gene TRBV21-1; the D call TRBD1 from the table was never checked on the DNA. TRBV21-1 is recorded as a pseudogene. This CDR3 is built from 14 residues. The CDR3 DNA sequence: TGTGCCAGCAGCAAGCCCCCTGACAGGCATGGCTACACCTTC. Translation: CASSKPPDRHGYTF.